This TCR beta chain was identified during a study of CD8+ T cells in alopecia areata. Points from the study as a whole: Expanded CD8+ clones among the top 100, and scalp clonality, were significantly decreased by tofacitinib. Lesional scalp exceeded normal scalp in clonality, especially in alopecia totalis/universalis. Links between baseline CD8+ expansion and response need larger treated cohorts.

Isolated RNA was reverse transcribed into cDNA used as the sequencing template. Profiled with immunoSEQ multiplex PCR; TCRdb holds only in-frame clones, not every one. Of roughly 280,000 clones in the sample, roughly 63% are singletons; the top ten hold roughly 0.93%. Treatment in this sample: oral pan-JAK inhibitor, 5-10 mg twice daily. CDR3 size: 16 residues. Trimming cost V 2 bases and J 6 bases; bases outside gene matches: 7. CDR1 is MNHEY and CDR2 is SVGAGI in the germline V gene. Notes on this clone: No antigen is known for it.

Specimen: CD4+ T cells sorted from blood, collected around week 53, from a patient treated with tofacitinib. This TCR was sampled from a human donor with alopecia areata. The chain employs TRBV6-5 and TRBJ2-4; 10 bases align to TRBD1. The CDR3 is CASSYKPGQGINIQYF. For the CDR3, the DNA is TGTGCCAGCAGTTACAAACCGGGACAGGGGATAAACATTCAGTACTTC.